This record concerns one TCR beta chain sequence. This entry belongs to a study of T cell responses to AZD1222 COVID-19 vaccine. CDR1 LNHNV and CDR2 YYDKDF come from the germline V gene (reference sequence). The CDR3 sequence is 15 residues long. Deletions cut 2 bases from V and 6 bases from J, with 13 bases between. Clones were read by immunoSEQ multiplex PCR, and TCRdb kept only the in-frame ones, dropping some. The sample holds 120,000 or so clones; 70% to 90% are singletons and the top ten take approximately 6.2%. The specimen comprised peripheral blood, sampled on day 0 of AZD1222 vaccination. The receptor comes from an adult in good health. The chain joins TRBV15 to TRBJ1-4, with a tentative D call TRBD1 (5 bases). The CDR3 is CATSRHGGTDEKLFF. The DNA of the CDR3 is TGTGCCACCAGCAGACATGGTGGGACGGATGAAAAACTGTTTTTT.